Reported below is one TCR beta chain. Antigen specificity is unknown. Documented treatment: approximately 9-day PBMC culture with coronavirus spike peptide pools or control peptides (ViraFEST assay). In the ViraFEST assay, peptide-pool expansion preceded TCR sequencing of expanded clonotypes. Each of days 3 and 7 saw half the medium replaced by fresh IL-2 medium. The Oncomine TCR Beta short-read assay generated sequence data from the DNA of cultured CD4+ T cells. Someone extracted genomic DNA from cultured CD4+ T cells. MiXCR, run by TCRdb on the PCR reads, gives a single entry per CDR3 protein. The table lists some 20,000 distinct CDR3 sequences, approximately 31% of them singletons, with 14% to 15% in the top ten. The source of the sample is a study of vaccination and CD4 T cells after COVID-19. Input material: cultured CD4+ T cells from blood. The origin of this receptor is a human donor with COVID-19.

The CDR3 nucleotides read TGCAGTGGGTCTAGCGGGGGGTCCCAAGAGACCCAGTACTTC. Its translation is CSGSSGGSQETQYF. This sequence joins TRBV20-1 and TRBJ2-5; 11 bases line up with TRBD2. Per the germline V gene, CDR1 is DFQATT and CDR2 is SNEGSKA (reference sequence). CDR3 length equals 14 residues. The ends lost 7 bases at V and 1 base at J; junction bases unmatched: 5.